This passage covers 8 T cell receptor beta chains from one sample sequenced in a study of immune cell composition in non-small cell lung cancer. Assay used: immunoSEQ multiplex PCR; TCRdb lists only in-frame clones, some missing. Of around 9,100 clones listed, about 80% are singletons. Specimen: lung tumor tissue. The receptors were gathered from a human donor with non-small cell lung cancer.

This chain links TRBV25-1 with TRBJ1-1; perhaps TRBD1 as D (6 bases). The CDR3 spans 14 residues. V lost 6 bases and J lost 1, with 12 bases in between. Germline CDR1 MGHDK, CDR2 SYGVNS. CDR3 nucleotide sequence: TGTGCCAGCAGCCCCGGGGGGCCGAACACTGAAGCTTTCTTT. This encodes CASSPGGPNTEAFF.

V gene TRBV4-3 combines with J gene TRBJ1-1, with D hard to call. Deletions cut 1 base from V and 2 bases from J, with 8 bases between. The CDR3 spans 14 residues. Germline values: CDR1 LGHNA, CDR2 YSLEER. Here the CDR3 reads CASSQGHANTEAFF. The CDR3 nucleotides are TGCGCCAGCAGCCAAGGGCACGCTAACACTGAAGCTTTCTTT.

CDR3 bases: TGCGCCAGCAGCTCTGGTTGGGGTAGCGGGAACACTGAAGCTTTCTTT. Translation: CASSSGWGSGNTEAFF. This chain connects TRBV5-1 to TRBJ1-1; D gene uncertain. The CDR3 is made up of 16 amino acids. Deletions cut 3 bases from V and 1 base from J, with 16 bases between. CDR1 SGHRS and CDR2 YFSETQ come from the germline V gene.

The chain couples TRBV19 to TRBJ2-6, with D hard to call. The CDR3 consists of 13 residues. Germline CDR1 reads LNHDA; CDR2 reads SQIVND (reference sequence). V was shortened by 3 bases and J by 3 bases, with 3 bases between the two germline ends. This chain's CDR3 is CASSIRGANVLTF. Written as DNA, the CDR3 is TGTGCCAGTAGTATTCGTGGGGCCAACGTCCTGACTTTC.

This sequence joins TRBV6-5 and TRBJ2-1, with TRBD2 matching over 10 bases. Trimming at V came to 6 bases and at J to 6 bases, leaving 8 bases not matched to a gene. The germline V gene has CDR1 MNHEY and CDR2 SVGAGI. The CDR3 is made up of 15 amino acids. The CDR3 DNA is TGTGCCAGCAGCAAAGCGGGAGGGCCTGGCAATGAGCAGTTCTTC. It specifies CASSKAGGPGNEQFF.

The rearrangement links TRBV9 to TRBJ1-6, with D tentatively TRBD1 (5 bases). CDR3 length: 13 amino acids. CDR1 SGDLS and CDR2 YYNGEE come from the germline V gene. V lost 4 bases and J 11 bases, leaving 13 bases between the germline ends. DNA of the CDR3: TGTGCCAGCAGCCACCGGGACCGACCACCCCTCCACTTT. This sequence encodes CASSHRDRPPLHF.

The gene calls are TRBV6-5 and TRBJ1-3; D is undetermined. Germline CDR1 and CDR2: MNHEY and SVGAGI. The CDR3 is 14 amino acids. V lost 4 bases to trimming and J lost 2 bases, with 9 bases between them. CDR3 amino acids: CASSSTLPGNTIYF. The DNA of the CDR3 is TGTGCCAGCAGTTCCACTTTGCCTGGAAACACCATATATTTT.

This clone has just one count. The CDR3 sequence is CASSDSGGFYNEQFF. The CDR3 nucleotides are TGTGCCAGCAGTGACTCGGGGGGTTTCTACAATGAGCAGTTCTTC. This chain connects TRBV6-4 to TRBJ2-1; the D gene is possibly TRBD2 (6 bases). This CDR3 region has 15 residues. Between the trimmed V and J ends, which lost 0 bases and 3 bases, there was a span of 9 bases. The V gene's germline CDR1 is MRHNA and CDR2 SNTAGT.